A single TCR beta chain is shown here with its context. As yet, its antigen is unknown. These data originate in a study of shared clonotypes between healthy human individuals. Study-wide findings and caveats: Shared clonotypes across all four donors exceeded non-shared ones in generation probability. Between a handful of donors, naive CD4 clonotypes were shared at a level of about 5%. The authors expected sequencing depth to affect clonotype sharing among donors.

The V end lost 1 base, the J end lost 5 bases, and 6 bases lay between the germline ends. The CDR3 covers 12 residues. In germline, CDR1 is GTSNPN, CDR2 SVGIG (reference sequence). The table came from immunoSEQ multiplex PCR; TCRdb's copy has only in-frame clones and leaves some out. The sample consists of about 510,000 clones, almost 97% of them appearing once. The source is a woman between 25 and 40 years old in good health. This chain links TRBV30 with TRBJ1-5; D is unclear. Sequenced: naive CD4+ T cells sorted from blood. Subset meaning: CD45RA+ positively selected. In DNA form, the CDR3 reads TGTGCCTGGAGTGGGACTGATCAGCCCCAGCATTTT. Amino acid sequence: CAWSGTDQPQHF.